The T cell receptor (beta chain) described here comes from a study of vaccination effects on CD4 cells after COVID-19. Clones were read by immunoSEQ multiplex PCR, and TCRdb kept only the in-frame ones, dropping some. In the table there are some 52,000 clones, roughly 73% of which are singletons. Peptide-pool stimulation followed by sequencing identified expanded antigen-specific CD4+ clonotypes in the ViraFEST assay. CD4+ T cells were isolated after less than 13 days of culture. Testing of the vaccine recipients showed negative nucleocapsid antibodies and no prior SARS-CoV-2 infection. A half-volume exchange with IL-2 medium occurred on days 3 and 7. Study-wide points: Marked contraction was observed in infection-induced and vaccine-induced clones late after vaccination.

This clone has just a few counts. Its cognate antigen is unknown. The CDR3 has 13 residues. Per germline, CDR1 GTSNPN and CDR2 SVGIG (reference sequence). With V trimmed by 5 bases and J by 5 bases, 2 bases remained unmatched. The clonotype was recovered from a human donor who received a COVID-19 vaccine. This specimen was CD4+ T cells from PBMCs cultured with HCoV-OC43 spike peptides, taken before COVID-19 vaccination. Subset meaning: HCoV-OC43 spike overlapping peptide pool stimulation. This sequence joins TRBV30 and TRBJ2-2, with 10 bases that match TRBD1. The DNA of the CDR3 is TGTGCCTGGGACAGGGGGCCAACCGGGGAGCTGTTTTTT. The encoded protein is CAWDRGPTGELFF. The full variable domain, its missing parts supplied by reference TRBV30 and TRBJ2-2, is SQTIHQWPATLVQPVGSPLSLECTVEGTSNPNLYWYRQAAGRGLQLLFYSVGIGQISSEVPQNLSASRPQDRQFILSSKKLLLSDSGFYLCAWDRGPTGELFFGEGSRLTVL.